This T cell receptor (beta chain) originates from a study of blood T cell repertoires in COVID-19. At the level of the study: Acute and convalescent COVID-19 samples came from the United States, Italy and Spain. In each case, the material was cDNA or gDNA derived from T cells, B-cell-depleted T cells, or PBMCs.

How the authors handled the data: Nucleated cell number was recorded as an estimate derived from reference gene primer amplification. The data were produced by immunoSEQ multiplex PCR, yet TCRdb's version contains in-frame clones alone and is incomplete. That table is the source of V, J and clone size, and D and trimming were worked out from the DNA. The sample lists under 300,000 clones; approximately 85% were seen once. Input material: peripheral blood. This clonotype was sampled from a woman aged 30 to 39 with acute or convalescent COVID-19.

CDR3 nucleotides: TGTGCCACCAGCAGAGATCTAGGACAGGGAGACCGGGGAGAGACCCAGTACTTC. Encoded protein: CATSRDLGQGDRGETQYF. The chain is built from TRBV15 and TRBJ2-5; the match to TRBD1 covers 8 bases. From germline, CDR1 is LNHNV and CDR2 YYDKDF (reference sequence). The CDR3 contains 18 residues. V was pared by 0 bases and J by 4 bases, with 13 bases of the junction left unmatched.